These 26 T cell receptor beta chains were all obtained from the same sample, sequenced in a study of tumor-infiltrating lymphocytes in primary liver carcinoma. The researchers produced TCR beta cDNA from roughly 550 ng total RNA with a constant-region primer. TCR beta libraries came from three nested multiplex PCR rounds using slightly modified ARM-PCR. Each of the first two PCR rounds ran nine to ten cycles with TRBV1-TRBV30 forward and C-beta reverse primers. TCRdb redid the calling of the multiplex PCR reads with MiXCR, one entry per CDR3 protein. Among about 66,000 distinct CDR3 sequences listed, around 69% were seen once. Co-extraction yielded RNA and DNA from around 20-30 mg of unsorted bulk tissue. The sample taken for sequencing was liver tumor tissue from sampling region 4. Subset specified: tumor region T4, right-lateral pole. The receptor source for this set is a man aged 35 to 55 with primary liver carcinoma and hepatitis B virus infection.

J is TRBJ2-7 and V is TRBV29-1; D may correspond to TRBD1 or TRBD2 (5 bases each). Germline assignment: CDR1 SQVTM and CDR2 ANQGSEA. CDR3 length: 12 amino acids. CDR3 nucleotides: TGCAACGTACGGGACGACGCGATGGGGCAGTACTTC. As protein: CNVRDDAMGQYF.

As concerns this clonotype: One end of the junction varies from germline; a read error may be responsible. The genes are TRBV10-3 and TRBJ2-4; D is possibly TRBD1 (6 bases). This CDR3 is 17 amino acids long. Germline CDR1 ENHRY, CDR2 SYGVKD. The CDR3 sequence: CAISKSSTGIGKNIRYF. The CDR3 coding sequence is TGTGCCATCAGTAAGTCCTCCACAGGGATTGGCAAAAACATTCGGTACTTC.

There are many counts of this clonotype. J is TRBJ2-7 and V is TRBV4-3, with a weak D call TRBD2 (5 bases). Germline V gene sequence: CDR1 LGHNA, CDR2 YSLEER. The CDR3 extends over 15 amino acids. Trimming took off 0 bases at V and 4 bases at J, with 13 bases between the two ends. As DNA, the CDR3 is TGCGCCAGCAGCCAAGAACCTGGCGGAGGATACGAGCAGTACTTC. It yields the protein CASSQEPGGGYEQYF.

This clonotype has only a few counts. Germline and junction disagree at one end, which may indicate a read error. The rearrangement joins TRBV12-3 or TRBV12-4 to TRBJ1-1, with 9 bases lining up with TRBD1. There are 14 residues in the CDR3. Here the CDR3 reads CTSRTTTGGTEAFF. The CDR3 region has the DNA TGTACCAGCAGGACTACGACAGGGGGGACTGAAGCTTTCTTT.

In the case of this clonotype: A junction boundary mismatches the germline segment, possibly from a read error. This CDR3 reads CVSSRGYTDTQYF. CDR3 sequence (DNA): TGTGTCAGCAGCCGAGGATACACAGATACACAGTATTTT. The chain is built from TRBV14 and TRBJ2-3; D ambiguous. This CDR3 is built from 13 residues. Germline V gives CDR1 SGHDN, CDR2 FVKESK.

This clonotype appeared many times. The chain has TRBV11-2 and TRBJ2-7, with TRBD1 matching 9 bases. J was trimmed by 5 bases and V by 11 bases; bases with no gene match: 16. Germline CDR1 reads SGHAT; CDR2 reads FQNNGV. The CDR3 consists of 15 residues. The CDR3 loop reads CAGNLRWTGENEQYF. The CDR3 DNA is TGTGCCGGCAACTTACGATGGACAGGGGAAAACGAGCAGTACTTC.

Notes on this clonotype: This may be a read error, as it is one base from a much larger clone. This chain joins TRBV25-1 and TRBJ2-7, with 8 positions matching TRBD1. This CDR3 has 15 amino acids. Trimming cost V 4 bases and J 2 bases; bases outside gene matches: 7. CDR1 is MGHDK, CDR2 SYGVNS, per germline. The CDR3 protein is CASSGRQGITYEQYF. Here the CDR3 DNA reads TGTGCCAGCAGTGGTCGACAGGGGATCACCTACGAGCAGTACTTC.

CDR3 nucleotides: TGCAGCGCCCGATTCTTGGGGACTAGCGATGAGCAGTTCTTC. It is translated as CSARFLGTSDEQFF. The chain combines TRBV29-1 with TRBJ2-1; 10 bases fit TRBD2. Germline CDR1 and CDR2: SQVTM and ANQGSEA. This CDR3 is 14 amino acids long. J lost 8 bases, V lost 7 bases, and 11 bases had no gene match.

About this clonotype: The junction differs from germline at one of its ends, possibly a read error. The genes are TRBV5-4 and TRBJ2-5; D is possibly TRBD1 (6 bases). CDR1 is SGHNT and CDR2 is YYREEE in the germline V gene (reference sequence). The CDR3 has 16 residues. Here the CDR3 reads CGSRPATRGGQETQYF. The CDR3, as DNA: TGTGGCAGCAGACCCGCAACGAGAGGGGGACAAGAGACCCAGTACTTC.

This clonotype came up many times. The chain combines TRBV6-6 with TRBJ2-6; D gene unclear. V was trimmed by 0 bases and J by 0 bases, leaving 3 bases between them. The length of the CDR3 is 15 residues. Germline lookup yields CDR1 MNHNY and CDR2 SVGAGI (reference sequence). The CDR3 protein is CASSYSNSGANVLTF. DNA of the CDR3: TGTGCCAGCAGTTACTCGAACTCTGGGGCCAACGTCCTGACTTTC.

This clonotype has more than one count but fewer than ten. V usage is TRBV9 and J usage is TRBJ2-1; maybe TRBD2 (6 bases). The germline V gene has CDR1 SGDLS and CDR2 YYNGEE. The CDR3 extends over 14 amino acids. V was pared by 3 bases and J by 7 bases, with 14 bases between. The CDR3 DNA reads as TGTGCCAGCAGCGCCCGGGACTTAATGAATGAGCAGTTCTTC. Translated: CASSARDLMNEQFF.

As to this clonotype: Its ends do not fully match the called genes, so a read error is possible. V gene TRBV5-5 combines with J gene TRBJ2-5; 10 nucleotides agree with TRBD2. Germline CDR1 and CDR2: SGHKS and YYEKEE (reference sequence). The CDR3 covers 15 residues. CDR3 amino acids: CPSSSVAGGQETQYF. The CDR3 DNA reads as TGTCCCAGCAGCTCAGTAGCGGGAGGCCAAGAGACCCAGTACTTC.

As to this clonotype: Possible read error: a much larger clone is one base away. The chain has TRBV19 and TRBJ1-5; TRBD1 aligns across 8 bases. CDR1 is LNHDA, CDR2 SQIVND, per germline (reference sequence). The CDR3 spans 16 residues. The CDR3 nucleotides read TGTGCCAGTAGTCTATGGGGACAGGATAGCGATCAGCCCCAGCATTTT. Its translation: CASSLWGQDSDQPQHF.

This clonotype turned up a few times. Its ends do not fully match the called genes, so a read error is possible. The chain links TRBV11-2 to TRBJ2-2, with D possibly TRBD2 on 5 matching bases. The CDR3 contains 13 residues. Germline-derived CDR1 and CDR2 are SGHAT and FQNNGV. The CDR3 nucleotides read TGTGCCAGTAGCCAAGGTGTGGCCGGGGAGCCGTTTTTT. This gives the protein CASSQGVAGEPFF.

This CDR3 is CASSFLGGSYGYTF. The CDR3 DNA reads as TGTGCCAGCAGCTTCCTAGGGGGCAGCTATGGCTACACCTTC. The rearrangement links TRBV11-2 to TRBJ1-2, with 7 bases matching TRBD1. V lost 3 bases to trimming and J lost 4 bases; unmatched junction nucleotides: 5. Per germline, CDR1 SGHAT and CDR2 FQNNGV. The CDR3 runs 14 residues.

This clonotype was detected many times. This chain uses TRBV6-1 with TRBJ2-3; TRBD1 matches at 8 bases. V was clipped by 6 bases and J by 2 bases; unmatched bases: 16. CDR3 length: 18 residues. CDR1 MNHNS and CDR2 SASEGT come from the germline V gene. The CDR3 nucleotides read TGTGCCAGCAGGAAGGCCCAAGCGGACAGGGTGGTCACAGATACGCAGTATTTT. Encoded protein: CASRKAQADRVVTDTQYF.

This clonotype appeared a single time. A read error is likely, as this CDR3 ends without the conserved phenylalanine or tryptophan. The limits of the CDR3 on the DNA are not certain, so only TCRdb's listed CDR3 is given. The genes are TRBV29-1 and TRBJ2-1; TRBD2 was called by the table and not checked on the DNA. With termini counted, the CDR3 has 13 amino acids. Germline loops: CDR1 SQVTM, CDR2 ANQGSEA. The CDR3: CSLPGLGDDEQFL.

This clonotype appeared a single time. Because it lacks the conserved phenylalanine or tryptophan at the end, this CDR3 is likely a read error. It is unclear where the CDR3 begins or ends on the DNA, so no DNA is shown, and the CDR3 is as TCRdb lists it. The rearrangement links TRBV5-4 to TRBJ2-1; the table's D call, TRBD1, has no DNA check behind it. Germline V CDR1 and CDR2: SGHNT, YYREEE (reference sequence). The CDR3 is 15 residues long, ends included. Here the CDR3 reads CASSFPQGRSNEKFL.

This rearrangement joins TRBV29-1 to TRBJ1-5; a weak D match, TRBD1 (6 bases). Germline-derived CDR1 and CDR2 are SQVTM and ANQGSEA. The CDR3 covers 13 residues. V gave up 7 bases and J gave up 8 bases, with 18 bases separating them. In nucleotides, the CDR3 is TGCAGCGCCGGAGGGGGAACGAATAAGCCCCAGCATTTT. This translates into CSAGGGTNKPQHF.

As regards this clonotype: An end of the junction does not agree with germline; a read error may underlie this. The rearrangement joins TRBV11-2 to TRBJ1-1; possible D gene TRBD1, 6 bases. In germline, CDR1 is SGHAT, CDR2 FQNNGV. The CDR3 covers 15 residues. CDR3 residues: CASSQGRGSNTEAFF. The DNA of the CDR3 is TGTGCCAGTAGCCAGGGGCGTGGAAGTAACACCGAAGCTTTCTTT.

Concerning this clonotype: The junction shows a germline mismatch at one end, possibly a read error. This sequence joins TRBV11-1 and TRBJ1-1; D unclear. There are 13 residues in the CDR3. Germline lookup yields CDR1 SGHAT and CDR2 FQDESV (reference sequence). CDR3 loop: CVSSRQVNTEAPF. DNA of the CDR3: TGTGTCAGCAGCCGCCAGGTGAACACTGAAGCTCCCTTT. The full variable domain, completed using reference TRBV11-1 and TRBJ1-1, is EAEVAQSPRYKITEKSQAVAFWCDPISGHATLYWYRQILGQGPELLVQFQDESVVDDSQLPKDRFSAERLKGVDSTLKIQPAELGDSAMYLCVSSRQVNTEAPFGQGTRLTVV.

The rearrangement links TRBV12-3 or TRBV12-4 to TRBJ1-1; TRBD1 is a possible D gene (5 bases). Trimming took 5 bases from V and 5 from J, leaving 12 bases between them. The CDR3 extends over 13 amino acids. The CDR3, as DNA: TGTGCCAGCAGTAAGGGGCTAGGGACTGAAGCTTTCTTT. Translation gives CASSKGLGTEAFF.

The table lists this clonotype with many counts. The chain links TRBV7-3 to TRBJ2-3, with 15 bases identical to TRBD2. Trimming at V came to 4 bases and at J to 7 bases, leaving 9 bases not matched to a gene. The CDR3 consists of 17 residues. Germline V gene sequence: CDR1 SGHTA, CDR2 FQGTGA. The CDR3 DNA reads TGTGCCAGCAGCTCCATTCCGGGACTAGCGGGAGGAAATACGCAGTATTTT. It is translated as CASSSIPGLAGGNTQYF. Using reference TRBV7-3 and TRBJ2-3 for the parts outside the CDR3, the full variable domain is GAGVSQTPSNKVTEKGKYVELRCDPISGHTALYWYRQSLGQGPEFLIYFQGTGAADDSGLPNDRFFAVRPEGSVSTLKIQRTERGDSAVYLCASSSIPGLAGGNTQYFGPGTRLTVL.

For this clonotype: A read error may produce the germline difference seen at one junction end. The genes are TRBV4-1 and TRBJ1-2; unclear D gene. Germline assignment: CDR1 MGHRA and CDR2 YSYEKL. The CDR3 spans 14 residues. The CDR3 sequence: CACSQVDRNYGYTF. CDR3 nucleotides: TGCGCCTGCAGCCAAGTGGACCGGAACTATGGCTACACCTTC.

At least ten counts were recorded for this clonotype. The gene calls are TRBV7-9 and TRBJ2-1; tentative D call: TRBD1 (5 bases). This CDR3 contains 13 residues. The germline gives CDR1 SEHNR, CDR2 FQNEAQ (reference sequence). The ends were cut back, 1 base at V and 8 bases at J, with 9 bases in the middle. As DNA, the CDR3 is TGTGCCAGCAGCTTAGGTTCCAGGGATGAGCAGTTCTTC. Its translation is CASSLGSRDEQFF.

The chain has TRBV5-5 and TRBJ2-7; D not resolved. Germline V gene sequence: CDR1 SGHKS, CDR2 YYEKEE (reference sequence). This CDR3 is 15 amino acids long. The CDR3 DNA reads as TGTGACAGTAGCTTGGCCGATTTGAGAACCTACGAGCAGTACTTC. Its protein is CDSSLADLRTYEQYF.